A single T cell receptor beta chain is shown here with its context. The data are from a study of Ad26.COV2.S vaccination and SARS-CoV-2 variants. About the study: Ad26.COV2.S shots went into the muscle once or twice, 56 days apart.

Assay used: immunoSEQ multiplex PCR; TCRdb lists only in-frame clones, some missing. This sample carries about 320,000 clones, 70% to 90% of them seen once, and the ten largest clones take 1.9%. The CDR3 has 19 residues. Trimming removed 1 base from V and 1 base from J, with 20 bases in between. The germline V gene has CDR1 LNHDA and CDR2 SQIVND (reference sequence). Treatment indicated: 15 to 20 received Ad26.COV2.S at low or high dose, single or two shots; a few received placebo; per-sample allocation not given. Sampling was performed 63 days after the first vaccine or placebo injection. Sequencing used peripheral blood, obtained in a trial of Ad26.COV2.S vaccine versus placebo. The origin of this receptor is a person aged 18-65 years who received the Ad26.COV2.S COVID-19 vaccine or a placebo. The V gene is TRBV19, the J gene TRBJ1-5; D remains unclear. Here the CDR3 reads CASSIGLPGFMRSNQPQHF. The CDR3 nucleotides read TGTGCCAGTAGTATAGGTCTACCGGGGTTTATGAGGAGCAATCAGCCCCAGCATTTT. The full variable domain, completed using reference TRBV19 and TRBJ1-5, is DGGITQSPKYLFRKEGQNVTLSCEQNLNHDAMYWYRQDPGQGLRLIYYSQIVNDFQKGDIAEGYSVSREKKESFPLTVTSAQKNPTAFYLCASSIGLPGFMRSNQPQHFGDGTRLSIL.